Sequencing of this T cell receptor (beta chain) was carried out in a study of response to subunit inactivated influenza vaccine. Study-level points and caveats: The authors offered the suggestion that each seasonal influenza vaccination recruits few new T cells.

One entry per CDR3 protein, called by TCRdb with MiXCR from the RT-PCR reads. The sample has more than 200,000 distinct CDR3 sequences; 12% are singletons. Worth noting for this clonotype: Its matching antigen is unknown.

V was pared by 4 bases and J by 0 bases, with 10 bases between. From germline, CDR1 is GTSNPN and CDR2 SVGIG (reference sequence). The CDR3 loop spans 14 amino acids. This chain joins TRBV30 and TRBJ2-4; TRBD2 might be the D (6 bases). The sample in question was non-naive T cells sorted from PBMCs, obtained roughly 15 days before vaccination. The clonotype originates from a man aged 50 to 60 who received an inactivated influenza vaccine. The CDR3 loop is CAWTGGLAKNIQYF. The CDR3 DNA reads TGTGCCTGGACCGGGGGACTAGCCAAAAACATTCAGTACTTC.